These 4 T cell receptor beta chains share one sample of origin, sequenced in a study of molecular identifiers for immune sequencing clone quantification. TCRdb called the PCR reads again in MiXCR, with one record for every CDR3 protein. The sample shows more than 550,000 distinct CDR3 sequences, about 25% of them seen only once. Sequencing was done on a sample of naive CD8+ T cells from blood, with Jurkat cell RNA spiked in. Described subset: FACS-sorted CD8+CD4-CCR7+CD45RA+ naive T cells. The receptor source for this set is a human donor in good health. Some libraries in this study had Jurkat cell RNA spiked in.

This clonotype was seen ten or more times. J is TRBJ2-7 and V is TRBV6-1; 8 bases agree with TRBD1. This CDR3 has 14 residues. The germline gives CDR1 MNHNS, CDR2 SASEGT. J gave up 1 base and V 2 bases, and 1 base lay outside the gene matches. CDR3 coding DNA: TGTGCCAGCAGTGAATGGGACAGGTCCTACGAGCAGTACTTC. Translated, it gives CASSEWDRSYEQYF.

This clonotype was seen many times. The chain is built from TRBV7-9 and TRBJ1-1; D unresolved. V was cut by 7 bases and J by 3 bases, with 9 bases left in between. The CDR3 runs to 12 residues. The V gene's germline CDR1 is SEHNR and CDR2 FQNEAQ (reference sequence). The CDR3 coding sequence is TGTGCCAGCAACAATATAGACACTGAAGCTTTCTTT. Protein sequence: CASNNIDTEAFF.

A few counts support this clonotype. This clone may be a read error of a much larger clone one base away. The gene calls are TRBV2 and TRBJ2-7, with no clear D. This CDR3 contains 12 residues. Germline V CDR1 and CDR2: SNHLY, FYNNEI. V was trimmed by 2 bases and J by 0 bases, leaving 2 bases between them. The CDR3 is CASSEPSYEQYF. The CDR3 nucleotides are TGTGCCAGCAGTGAACCCTCCTACGAGCAGTACTTC.

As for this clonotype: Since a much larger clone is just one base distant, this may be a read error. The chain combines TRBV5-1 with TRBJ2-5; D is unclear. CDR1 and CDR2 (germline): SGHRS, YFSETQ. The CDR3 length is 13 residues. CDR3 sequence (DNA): TGCGCCAGCAGAGGAATGGCAGAAGAGCCCCAGTACTTC. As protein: CASRGMAEEPQYF. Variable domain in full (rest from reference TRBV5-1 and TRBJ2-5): KAGVTQTPRYLIKTRGQQVTLSCSPISGHRSVSWYQQTPGQGLQFLFEYFSETQRNKGNFPGRFSGRQFSNSRSEMNVSTLELGDSALYLCASRGMAEEPQYFGPGTRLLVL.